The present T cell receptor beta chain was sequenced within a study of blood T cell repertoires in COVID-19. On the study more broadly: Sites in the United States, Italy and Spain provided acute and convalescent COVID-19 samples. T cells, B-cell-depleted T cells, or PBMCs supplied cDNA or gDNA.

How the authors handled the data: Counts of nucleated cells, estimated from reference gene primer amplification, were obtained. TCRdb's copy holds only in-frame clones and misses some; the assay was immunoSEQ multiplex PCR. The V and J calls and clone size are taken from that table; D and trimming were inferred from the DNA. The sample holds approximately 63,000 clones, roughly 84% seen once. Germline V lookup: CDR1 WNHNN, CDR2 SYGVQD (reference sequence). The CDR3 is made up of 13 amino acids. V dropped 6 bases and J dropped 6 bases, with 15 bases sitting between them. The clonotype was recovered from a woman between 70 and 85 years old with acute or convalescent COVID-19. This chain links TRBV10-1 with TRBJ2-7; D uncertain. The sequencing input was peripheral blood. For the CDR3, the DNA is TGCGCCAGCAGCGGGTCTGGCCTGGGCGAGCAGTACTTC. It yields the protein CASSGSGLGEQYF.